This TCR beta chain was found in a study of blood T cell repertoires in COVID-19. Study details: Sources were T cells, B-cell-depleted T cells, or PBMCs; the material itself was cDNA or gDNA.

Per the original methods: Cell counts per sample came from amplifying reference gene primers. Clones were read by immunoSEQ multiplex PCR, and TCRdb kept only the in-frame ones, dropping some. The V and J calls and the clone size are those of that table, but D and trimming were determined from the DNA. The data show 200,000 to 250,000 clones, more than 70% seen once. The CDR3 covers 11 residues. The junction had 8 bases not matched to a gene; V was cut back by 7 bases and J by 12 bases. Germline assignment: CDR1 SQVTM and CDR2 ANQGSEA. Sequences were obtained from peripheral blood. V gene TRBV29-1 combines with J gene TRBJ1-2; 10 bases align to TRBD1. The sequence came from a woman older than 75 with COVID-19, enrolled during active disease. The CDR3 reads CSAEGTGAHTF. The CDR3 coding sequence is TGCAGCGCAGAAGGGACAGGGGCTCACACCTTC.